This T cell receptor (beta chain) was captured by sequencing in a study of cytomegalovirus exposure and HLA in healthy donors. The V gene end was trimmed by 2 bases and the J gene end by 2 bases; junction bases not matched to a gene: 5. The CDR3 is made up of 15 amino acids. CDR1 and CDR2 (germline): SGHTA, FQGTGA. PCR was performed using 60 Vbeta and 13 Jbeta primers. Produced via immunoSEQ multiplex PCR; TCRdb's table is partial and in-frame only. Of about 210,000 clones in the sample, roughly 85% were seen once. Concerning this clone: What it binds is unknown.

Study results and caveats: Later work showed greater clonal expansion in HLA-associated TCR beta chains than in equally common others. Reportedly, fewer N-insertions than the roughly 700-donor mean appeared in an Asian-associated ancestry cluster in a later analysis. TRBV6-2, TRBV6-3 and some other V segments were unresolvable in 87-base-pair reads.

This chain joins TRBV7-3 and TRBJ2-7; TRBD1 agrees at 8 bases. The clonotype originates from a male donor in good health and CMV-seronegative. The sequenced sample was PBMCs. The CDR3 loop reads CASSLGQGPTYEQYF. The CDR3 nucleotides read TGTGCCAGCAGCTTAGGACAGGGACCAACCTACGAGCAGTACTTC. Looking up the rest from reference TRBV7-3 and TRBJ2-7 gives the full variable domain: GAGVSQTPSNKVTEKGKYVELRCDPISGHTALYWYRQSLGQGPEFLIYFQGTGAADDSGLPNDRFFAVRPEGSVSTLKIQRTERGDSAVYLCASSLGQGPTYEQYFGPGTRLTVT.